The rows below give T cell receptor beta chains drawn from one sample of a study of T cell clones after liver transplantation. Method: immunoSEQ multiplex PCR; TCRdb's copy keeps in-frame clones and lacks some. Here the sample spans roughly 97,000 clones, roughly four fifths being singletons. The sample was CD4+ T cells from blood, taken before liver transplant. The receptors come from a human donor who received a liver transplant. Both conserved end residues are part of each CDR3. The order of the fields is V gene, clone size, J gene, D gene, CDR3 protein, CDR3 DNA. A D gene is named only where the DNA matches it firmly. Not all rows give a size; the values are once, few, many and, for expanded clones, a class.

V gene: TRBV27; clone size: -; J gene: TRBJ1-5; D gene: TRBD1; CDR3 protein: CASSPPGQVNWPQHF; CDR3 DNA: TGTGCCAGCAGTCCACCAGGACAGGTCAATTGGCCCCAGCATTTT
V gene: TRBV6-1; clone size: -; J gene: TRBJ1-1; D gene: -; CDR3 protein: CASSPRWGTEAFF; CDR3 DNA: TGTGCCAGCAGTCCGAGGTGGGGAACTGAAGCTTTCTTT
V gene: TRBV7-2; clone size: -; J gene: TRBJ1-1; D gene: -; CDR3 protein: CASSFSGRGTEAFF; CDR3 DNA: TGTGCCAGCAGCTTTTCAGGTAGAGGGACTGAAGCTTTCTTT
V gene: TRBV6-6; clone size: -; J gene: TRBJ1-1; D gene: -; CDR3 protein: CASSYAGLNTEAFF; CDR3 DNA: TGTGCCAGCAGTTATGCGGGTTTGAACACTGAAGCTTTCTTT
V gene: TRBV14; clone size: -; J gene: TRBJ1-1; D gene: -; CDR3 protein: CASSQDGQGRGLNTEAFF; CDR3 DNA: TGTGCCAGCAGCCAAGATGGCCAGGGCCGGGGTTTGAACACTGAAGCTTTCTTT
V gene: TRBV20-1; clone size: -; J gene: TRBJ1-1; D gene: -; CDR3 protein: CSSRGNTEAFF; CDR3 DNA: TGCAGTTCCCGGGGGAACACTGAAGCTTTCTTT
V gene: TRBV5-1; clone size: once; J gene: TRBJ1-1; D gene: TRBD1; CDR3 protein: CASSYAGGRNTEAFF; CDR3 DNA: TGCGCCAGCAGCTACGCAGGGGGGCGGAACACTGAAGCTTTCTTT
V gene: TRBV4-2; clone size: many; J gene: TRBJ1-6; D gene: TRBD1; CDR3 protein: CASSSYRDRQNSPLHF; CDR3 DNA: TGTGCCAGCAGCTCCTACCGGGACAGGCAAAATTCACCCCTCCACTTT
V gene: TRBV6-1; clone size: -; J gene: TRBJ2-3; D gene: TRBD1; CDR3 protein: CATSPTGGSTDTQYF; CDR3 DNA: TGTGCCACCTCACCCACAGGGGGTAGCACAGATACGCAGTATTTT
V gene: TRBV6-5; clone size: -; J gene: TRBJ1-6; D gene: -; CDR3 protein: CASSYGRENSPLHF; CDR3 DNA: TGTGCCAGCAGTTACGGCAGGGAGAATTCACCCCTCCACTTT
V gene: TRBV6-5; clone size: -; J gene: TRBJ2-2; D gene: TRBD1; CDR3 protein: CASSATGVIAGELFF; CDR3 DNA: TGTGCCAGCAGTGCGACAGGGGTGATCGCCGGGGAGCTGTTTTTT
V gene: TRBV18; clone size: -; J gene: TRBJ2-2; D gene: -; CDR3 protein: CASSSTVSNTGELFF; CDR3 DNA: TGTGCCAGCTCGTCGACAGTCTCAAACACCGGGGAGCTGTTTTTT
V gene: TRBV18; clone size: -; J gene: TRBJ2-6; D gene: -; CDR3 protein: CASSPGQPYSGANVLTF; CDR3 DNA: TGTGCCAGCTCACCTGGACAGCCTTACTCTGGGGCCAACGTCCTGACTTTC
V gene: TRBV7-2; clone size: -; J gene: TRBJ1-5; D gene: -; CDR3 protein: CASSLGLSNQPQHF; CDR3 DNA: TGTGCCAGCAGCTTAGGGTTAAGCAATCAGCCCCAGCATTTT
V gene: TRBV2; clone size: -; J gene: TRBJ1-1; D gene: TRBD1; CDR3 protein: CASSEARGQGNTEAFF; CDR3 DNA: TGTGCCAGCAGTGAAGCAAGAGGACAGGGGAACACTGAAGCTTTCTTT
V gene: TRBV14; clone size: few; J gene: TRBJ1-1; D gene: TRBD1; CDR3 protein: CASSQRDRGNTEAFF; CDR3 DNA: TGTGCCAGCAGCCAACGGGACAGGGGCAACACTGAAGCTTTCTTT
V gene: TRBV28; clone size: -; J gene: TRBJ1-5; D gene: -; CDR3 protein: CASSLLGQPQHF; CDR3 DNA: TGTGCCAGCAGCCTATTAGGGCAGCCCCAGCATTTT
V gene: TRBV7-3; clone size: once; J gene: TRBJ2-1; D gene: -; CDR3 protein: CASSSEHDYNEQFF; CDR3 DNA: TGTGCCAGCAGCTCCGAACATGATTACAATGAGCAGTTCTTC
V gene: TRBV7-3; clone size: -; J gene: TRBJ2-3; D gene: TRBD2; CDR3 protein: CASSPGLAGGTDTQYF; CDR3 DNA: TGTGCCAGCAGCCCTGGACTAGCGGGGGGCACAGATACGCAGTATTTT
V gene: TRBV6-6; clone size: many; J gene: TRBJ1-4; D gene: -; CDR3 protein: CASGERIGEKLFF; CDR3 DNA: TGTGCCAGCGGCGAAAGGATAGGAGAAAAACTGTTTTTT
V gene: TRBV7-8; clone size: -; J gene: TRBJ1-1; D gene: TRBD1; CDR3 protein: CASSTRQGARTEAFF; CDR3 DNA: TGTGCCAGCAGCACCCGACAGGGGGCGCGGACTGAAGCTTTCTTT
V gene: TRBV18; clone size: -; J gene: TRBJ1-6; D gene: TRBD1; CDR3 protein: CASSRQGEGSPLHF; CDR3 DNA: TGTGCCAGCTCACGACAGGGGGAGGGTTCACCCCTCCACTTT
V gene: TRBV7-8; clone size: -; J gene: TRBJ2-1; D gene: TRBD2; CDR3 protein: CASSLAGVSFNEQFF; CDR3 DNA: TGTGCCAGCTCCCTCGCGGGGGTGAGTTTCAATGAGCAGTTCTTC
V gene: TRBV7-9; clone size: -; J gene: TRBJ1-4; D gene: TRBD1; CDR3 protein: CASRSTQGAVEKLFF; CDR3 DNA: TGTGCCAGCAGATCGACACAGGGGGCCGTCGAAAAACTGTTTTTT
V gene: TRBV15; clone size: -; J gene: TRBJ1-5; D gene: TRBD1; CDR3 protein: CATSKTFRDREQPQHF; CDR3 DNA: TGTGCCACCAGCAAGACGTTCCGGGACAGGGAGCAGCCCCAGCATTTT
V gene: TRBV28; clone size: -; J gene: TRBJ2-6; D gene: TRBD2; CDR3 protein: CASSFRRESSGANVLTF; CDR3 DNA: TGTGCCAGCAGTTTCAGGCGGGAGAGCTCTGGGGCCAACGTCCTGACTTTC
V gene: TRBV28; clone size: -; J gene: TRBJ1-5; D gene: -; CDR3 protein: CASRLGFDQPQHF; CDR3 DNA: TGTGCCAGCAGATTAGGTTTCGATCAGCCCCAGCATTTT
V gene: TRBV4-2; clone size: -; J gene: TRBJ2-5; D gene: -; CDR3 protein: CASSPGVGTANQETQYF; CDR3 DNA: TGTGCCAGCAGCCCCGGGGTTGGGACGGCAAACCAAGAGACCCAGTACTTC
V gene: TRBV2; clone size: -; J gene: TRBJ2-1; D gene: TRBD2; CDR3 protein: CASRARRGLAGEGSEQFF; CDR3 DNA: TGTGCCAGCAGGGCTAGACGGGGACTAGCGGGAGAGGGGAGTGAGCAGTTCTTC
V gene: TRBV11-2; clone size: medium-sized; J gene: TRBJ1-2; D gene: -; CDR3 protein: CASSLSRGANYGYTF; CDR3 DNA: TGTGCCAGCAGCTTATCGCGGGGGGCGAACTATGGCTACACCTTC
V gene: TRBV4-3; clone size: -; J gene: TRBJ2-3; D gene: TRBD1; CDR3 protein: CASSQAAQGADTQYF; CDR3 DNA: TGCGCCAGCAGCCAAGCAGCACAGGGGGCAGATACGCAGTATTTT